This T cell receptor (beta chain) emerged from a study of vaccination and CD4 T cells after COVID-19. J lost 9 bases, V lost 4 bases, and 9 bases had no gene match. From germline, CDR1 is LGHNT and CDR2 FRNRAP. The CDR3 length is 15 residues. Noted treatment: approximately nine-day PBMC culture with coronavirus spike peptide pools or control peptides (ViraFEST assay). ViraFEST grew antigen-specific T cells using peptide pools, then sequenced TCRs. Scientists ran DNA taken from cultured CD4+ T cells through the Oncomine TCR Beta short-read assay for sequencing. Each CDR3 protein is one row after TCRdb ran MiXCR on the PCR reads. The sample consists of about 20,000 distinct CDR3 sequences, under 30% of them appearing once. Of note for this clonotype: Its specificity is unknown.

Input material: cultured CD4+ T cells from blood. This sequence joins TRBV12-5 and TRBJ1-6; 7 nucleotides agree with TRBD1. The sequence derives from a human donor with COVID-19. CDR3 sequence reads: CASGSETGMFSPLHF. The CDR3 coding sequence is TGTGCTAGTGGTTCCGAGACAGGGATGTTTTCACCCCTCCACTTT.